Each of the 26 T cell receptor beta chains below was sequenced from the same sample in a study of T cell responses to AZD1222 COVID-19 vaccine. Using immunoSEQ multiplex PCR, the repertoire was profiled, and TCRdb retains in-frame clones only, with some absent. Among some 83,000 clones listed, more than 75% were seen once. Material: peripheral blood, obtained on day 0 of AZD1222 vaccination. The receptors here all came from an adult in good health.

The CDR3 nucleotides read TGTGCCAGCAGCGCGACTAGCGGTGGAGGACGTGAGCAGTTCTTC. Translating gives CASSATSGGGREQFF. V gene TRBV7-2 combines with J gene TRBJ2-1; 9 positions agree with TRBD2. Trimming cost V 5 bases and J 9 bases; bases outside gene matches: 11. The CDR3 extends over 15 amino acids. Germline V gene data show CDR1 as SGHTA and CDR2 as FQGNSA.

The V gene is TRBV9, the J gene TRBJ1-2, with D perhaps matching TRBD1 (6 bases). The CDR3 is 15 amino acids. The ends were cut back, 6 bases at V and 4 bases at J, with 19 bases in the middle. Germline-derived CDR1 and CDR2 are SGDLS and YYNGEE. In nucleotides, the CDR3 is TGTGCCAGCACTTTAAGGCCGGACAGCACCTATGGCTACACCTTC. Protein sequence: CASTLRPDSTYGYTF.

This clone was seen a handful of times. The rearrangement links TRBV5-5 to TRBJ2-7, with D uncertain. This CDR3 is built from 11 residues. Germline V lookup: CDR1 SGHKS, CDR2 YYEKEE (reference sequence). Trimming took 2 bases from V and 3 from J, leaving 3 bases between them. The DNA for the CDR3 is TGTGCCAGCAGCTTATTCTACGAGCAGTACTTC. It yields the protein CASSLFYEQYF.

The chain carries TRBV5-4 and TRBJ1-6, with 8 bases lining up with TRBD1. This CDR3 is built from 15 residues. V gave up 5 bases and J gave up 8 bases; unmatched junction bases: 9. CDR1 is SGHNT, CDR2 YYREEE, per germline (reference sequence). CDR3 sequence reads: CASSLRQGTDSPLHF. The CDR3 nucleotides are TGTGCCAGCAGTCTGCGACAGGGGACTGATTCACCCCTCCACTTT.

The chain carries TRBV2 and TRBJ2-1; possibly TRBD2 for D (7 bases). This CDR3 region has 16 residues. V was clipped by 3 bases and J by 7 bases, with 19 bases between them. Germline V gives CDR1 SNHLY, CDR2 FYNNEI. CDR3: CASSEFSGTIGNEQFF. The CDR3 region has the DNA TGTGCCAGCAGTGAGTTCAGCGGGACAATTGGGAATGAGCAGTTCTTC.

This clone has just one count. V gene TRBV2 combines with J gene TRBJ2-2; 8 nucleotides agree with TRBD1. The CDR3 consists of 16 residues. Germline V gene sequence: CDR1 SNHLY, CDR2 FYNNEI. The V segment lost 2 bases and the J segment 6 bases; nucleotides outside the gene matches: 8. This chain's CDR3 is CASSETGGLAAGELFF. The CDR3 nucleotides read TGTGCCAGCAGTGAAACAGGGGGGCTTGCGGCCGGGGAGCTGTTTTTT.

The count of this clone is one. CDR3 protein: CSAWTGPFSGYTF. The CDR3 nucleotides read TGCAGCGCCTGGACAGGGCCATTCAGCGGCTACACCTTC. The genes are TRBV29-1 and TRBJ1-2, with 8 positions matching TRBD1. Losses at the gene ends were 7 bases for V and 8 bases for J; bases not matched to a gene: 12. The germline gives CDR1 SQVTM, CDR2 ANQGSEA. The CDR3 length is 13 residues.

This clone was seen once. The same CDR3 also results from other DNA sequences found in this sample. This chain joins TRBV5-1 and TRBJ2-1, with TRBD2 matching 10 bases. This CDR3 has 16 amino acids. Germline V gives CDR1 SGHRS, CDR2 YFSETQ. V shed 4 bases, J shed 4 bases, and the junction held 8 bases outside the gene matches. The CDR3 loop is CASSPLPSGGYNEQFF. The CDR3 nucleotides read TGCGCCAGCAGCCCTTTGCCTAGCGGGGGTTACAATGAGCAGTTCTTC.

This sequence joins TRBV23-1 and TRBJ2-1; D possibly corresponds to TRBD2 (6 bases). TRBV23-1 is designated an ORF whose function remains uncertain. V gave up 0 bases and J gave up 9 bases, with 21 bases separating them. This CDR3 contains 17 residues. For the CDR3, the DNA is TGCGCCAGCAGTCAATCGGGACTTGAACGTCCAGAAATTGAGCAGTTCTTC. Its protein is CASSQSGLERPEIEQFF.

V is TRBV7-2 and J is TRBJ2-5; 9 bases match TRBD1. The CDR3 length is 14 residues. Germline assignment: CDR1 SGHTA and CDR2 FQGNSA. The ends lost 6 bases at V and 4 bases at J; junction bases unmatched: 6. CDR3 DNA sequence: TGTGCCAGCAGAAATACAGGGGGCGGAGAGACCCAGTACTTC. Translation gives CASRNTGGGETQYF.

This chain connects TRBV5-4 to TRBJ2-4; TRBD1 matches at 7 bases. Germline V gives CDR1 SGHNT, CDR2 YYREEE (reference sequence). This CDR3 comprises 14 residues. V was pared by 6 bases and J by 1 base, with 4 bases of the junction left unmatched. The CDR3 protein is CASTVQGAKNIQYF. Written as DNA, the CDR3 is TGTGCCAGCACCGTACAGGGGGCCAAAAACATTCAGTACTTC.

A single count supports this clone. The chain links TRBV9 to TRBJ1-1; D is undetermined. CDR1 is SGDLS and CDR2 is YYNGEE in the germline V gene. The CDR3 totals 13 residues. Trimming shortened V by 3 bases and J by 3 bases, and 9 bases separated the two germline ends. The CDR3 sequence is CASSEVGYTEAFF. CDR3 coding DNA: TGTGCCAGCAGCGAGGTGGGGTACACTGAAGCTTTCTTT.

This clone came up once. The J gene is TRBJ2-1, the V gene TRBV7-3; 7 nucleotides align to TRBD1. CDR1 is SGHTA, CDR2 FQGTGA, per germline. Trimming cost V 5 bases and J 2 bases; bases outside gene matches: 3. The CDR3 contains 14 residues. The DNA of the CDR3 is TGTGCCAGCAGCCCGACAGGGACCTACAATGAGCAGTTCTTC. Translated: CASSPTGTYNEQFF.

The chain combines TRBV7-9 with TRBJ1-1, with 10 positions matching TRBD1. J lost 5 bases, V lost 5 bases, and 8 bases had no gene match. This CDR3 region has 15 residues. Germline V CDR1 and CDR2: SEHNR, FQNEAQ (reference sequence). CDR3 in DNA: TGTGCCAGCAGCCTAGGGGGACAGGGGAGGACTGAAGCTTTCTTT. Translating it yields CASSLGGQGRTEAFF.

Here the CDR3 DNA reads TGTGCCAGCAGCTTGGGACTGCATTATGGCTACACCTTC. Its translation: CASSLGLHYGYTF. This sequence joins TRBV28 and TRBJ1-2; possible D gene TRBD1, 5 bases. Germline CDR1 is MDHEN and CDR2 is SYDVKM. V lost 6 bases and J 5 bases, leaving 13 bases between the germline ends. CDR3 length: 13 residues.

DNA of the CDR3: TGTGCCAGCAGCTTTTTAGGGTCTGTAGCCACAGGGTTTAATGAGCAGTTCTTC. Protein product: CASSFLGSVATGFNEQFF. V usage is TRBV7-8 and J usage is TRBJ2-1, with D perhaps matching TRBD1 (6 bases). Germline CDR1 is SGHVS and CDR2 is FQNEAQ. Trimming removed 3 bases at V and 7 bases at J, with 25 bases between. This CDR3 has 18 amino acids.

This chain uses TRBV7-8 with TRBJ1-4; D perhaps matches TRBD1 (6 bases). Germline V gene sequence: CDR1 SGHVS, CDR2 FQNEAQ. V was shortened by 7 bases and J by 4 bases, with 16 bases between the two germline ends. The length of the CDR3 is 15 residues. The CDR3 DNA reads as TGTGCCAGCATCTCAGGGGCCCGACTTAATGAAAAACTGTTTTTT. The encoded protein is CASISGARLNEKLFF.

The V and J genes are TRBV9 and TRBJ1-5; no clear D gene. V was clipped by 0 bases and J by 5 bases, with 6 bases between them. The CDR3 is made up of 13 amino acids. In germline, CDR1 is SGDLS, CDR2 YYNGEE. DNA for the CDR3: TGTGCCAGCAGCGTAGATATGGATCAGCCCCAGCATTTT. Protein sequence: CASSVDMDQPQHF.

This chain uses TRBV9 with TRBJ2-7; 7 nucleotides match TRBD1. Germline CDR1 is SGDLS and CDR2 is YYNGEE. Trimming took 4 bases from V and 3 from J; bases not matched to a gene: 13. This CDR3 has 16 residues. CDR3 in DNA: TGTGCCAGCAGCCCTCGTTCCGGCACAGGGGTCTACGAGCAGTACTTC. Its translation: CASSPRSGTGVYEQYF.

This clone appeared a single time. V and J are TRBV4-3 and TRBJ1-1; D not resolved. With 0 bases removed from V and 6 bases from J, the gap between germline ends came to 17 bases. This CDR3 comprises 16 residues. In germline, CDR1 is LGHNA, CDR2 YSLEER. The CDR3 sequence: CASSQDEALKFSEAFF. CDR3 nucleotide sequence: TGCGCCAGCAGCCAAGATGAAGCGCTCAAGTTCTCTGAAGCTTTCTTT.

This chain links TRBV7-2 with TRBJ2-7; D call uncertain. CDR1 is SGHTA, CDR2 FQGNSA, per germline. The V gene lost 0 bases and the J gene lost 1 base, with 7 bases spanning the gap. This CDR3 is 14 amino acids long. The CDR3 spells CASSLARRSYEQYF. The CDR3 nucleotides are TGTGCCAGCAGCTTAGCGCGGAGATCCTACGAGCAGTACTTC.

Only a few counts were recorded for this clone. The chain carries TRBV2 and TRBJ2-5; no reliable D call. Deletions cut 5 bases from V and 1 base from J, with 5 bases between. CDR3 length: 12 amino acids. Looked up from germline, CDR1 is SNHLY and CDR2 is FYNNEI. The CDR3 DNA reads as TGTGCCAGCAGTTGGGCCCAAGAGACCCAGTACTTC. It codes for CASSWAQETQYF.

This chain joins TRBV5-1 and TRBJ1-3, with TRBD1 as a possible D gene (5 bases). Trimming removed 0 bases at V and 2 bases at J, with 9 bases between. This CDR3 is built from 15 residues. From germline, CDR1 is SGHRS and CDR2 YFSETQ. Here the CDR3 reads CASSLDLGAGNTIYF. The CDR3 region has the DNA TGCGCCAGCAGCTTGGATTTGGGGGCTGGAAACACCATATATTTT.

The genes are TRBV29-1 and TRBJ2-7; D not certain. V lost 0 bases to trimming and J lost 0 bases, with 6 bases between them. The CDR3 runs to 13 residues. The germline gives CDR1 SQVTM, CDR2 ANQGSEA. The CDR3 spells CSVEDPSSYEQYF. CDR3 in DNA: TGCAGCGTTGAAGACCCCAGCTCCTACGAGCAGTACTTC.

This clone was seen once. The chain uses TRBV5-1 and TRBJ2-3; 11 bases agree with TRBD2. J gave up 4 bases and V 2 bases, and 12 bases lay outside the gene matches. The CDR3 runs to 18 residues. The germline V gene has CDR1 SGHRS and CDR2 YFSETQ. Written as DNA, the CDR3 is TGCGCCAGCAGCTTTTTCCCCACTAGCGGGAGTATTCCAGATACGCAGTATTTT. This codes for CASSFFPTSGSIPDTQYF.

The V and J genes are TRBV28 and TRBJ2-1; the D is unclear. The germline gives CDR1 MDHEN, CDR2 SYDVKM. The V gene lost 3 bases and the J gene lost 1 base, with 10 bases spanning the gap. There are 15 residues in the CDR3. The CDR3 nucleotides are TGTGCCAGCAGTTTTTCGGGCCGATCCTACAATGAGCAGTTCTTC. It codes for CASSFSGRSYNEQFF.